These 28 T cell receptor beta chains came from one sample sequenced in a study of CD8 T cells in ankylosing spondylitis. Each CDR3 protein gets one entry after TCRdb re-called the 5' RACE reads with MiXCR. Altogether more than 150,000 distinct CDR3 sequences are present, 18% being singletons, with the ten largest covering about 4.3%. The sequenced material came from blood, either unsorted or a sorted T cell fraction (not recorded which). These receptors were obtained from a male donor aged 10-29 years with ankylosing spondylitis or in good health (not recorded which).

The chain has TRBV11-3 and TRBJ2-7, with 8 bases identical to TRBD1. There are 16 residues in the CDR3. V trimming: 4 bases; J trimming: 3 bases; junction bases outside the gene matches: 11. Germline loops: CDR1 SGHNT, CDR2 YENEEA. The CDR3 DNA reads as TGTGCCAGCAGCTCCAATGGACAGGGCCAGTTCTACGAGCAGTACGTC. It specifies CASSSNGQGQFYEQYV.

This clonotype appeared a few times. The J gene is TRBJ2-2, the V gene TRBV5-1; D unresolved. V gave up 4 bases and J gave up 4 bases, with 11 bases separating them. The CDR3 spans 14 residues. In germline, CDR1 is SGHRS, CDR2 YFSETQ. In DNA, the CDR3 is TGCGCCAGCAGCCCTACCTCAGTCACCGGGGAGCTGTTTTTT. It yields the protein CASSPTSVTGELFF.

This clonotype was counted a few times. The chain is built from TRBV29-1 and TRBJ2-3; D not resolved. CDR3 size: 11 residues. Trimming shortened V by 4 bases and J by 1 base, and 3 bases separated the two germline ends. Germline lookup yields CDR1 SQVTM and CDR2 ANQGSEA. The CDR3 loop is CSVVGTDTQYF. DNA for the CDR3: TGCAGCGTTGTCGGCACAGATACGCAGTATTTT.

The rearrangement uses TRBV5-1 and TRBJ2-1; the match to TRBD1 covers 8 bases. This CDR3 is built from 15 residues. With 5 bases clipped from V and 10 bases from J, the junction kept 14 bases outside the gene matches. Per the germline V gene, CDR1 is SGHRS and CDR2 is YFSETQ. The DNA of the CDR3 is TGCGCCAGCAGACTGACGGACAGGGAGGTCACCGAGCAGTTCTTC. This encodes CASRLTDREVTEQFF. The complete variable domain, with remaining parts taken from reference TRBV5-1 and TRBJ2-1, reads KAGVTQTPRYLIKTRGQQVTLSCSPISGHRSVSWYQQTPGQGLQFLFEYFSETQRNKGNFPGRFSGRQFSNSRSEMNVSTLELGDSALYLCASRLTDREVTEQFFGPGTRLTVL.

Only a few counts were recorded for this clonotype. This chain connects TRBV20-1 to TRBJ2-3, with 10 bases identical to TRBD2. The trim removed 5 bases at V and 6 bases at J, leaving 8 bases unmatched. CDR1 is DFQATT, CDR2 SNEGSKA, per germline (reference sequence). CDR3 size: 14 residues. The CDR3 nucleotides are TGCAGTGCTGGACTAGCGGCCCGGTACGATACGCAGTATTTT. Residues: CSAGLAARYDTQYF.

V usage is TRBV23-1 and J usage is TRBJ2-3; the D call may be TRBD1 or TRBD2 (6 bases each). TRBV23-1 has ORF status, its function being uncertain. V was clipped by 0 bases and J by 8 bases, with 18 bases between them. The CDR3 has 16 residues. As DNA, the CDR3 is TGCGCCAGCAGTCAATCCGGGGCCCCGGGGGCCGGTACGCAGTATTTT. It encodes CASSQSGAPGAGTQYF.

This chain links TRBV21-1 with TRBJ2-2; no DNA check was done on the table's D call, TRBD2. TRBV21-1 is a listed pseudogene. This CDR3 is 17 amino acids long. In DNA form, the CDR3 reads TGTGCCAGCAGCAAAGTGGGAGGGACACAGAACACCGGGGAGCTGTTTTTT. As protein: CASSKVGGTQNTGELFF.

This clonotype was counted at least ten times. The chain joins TRBV4-1 to TRBJ2-1, with TRBD2 identical over 8 bases. Per germline, CDR1 MGHRA and CDR2 YSYEKL. The CDR3 consists of 20 residues. After removal of 1 base from V and 0 bases from J, the junction contained 14 bases not matched to a gene. CDR3 sequence (DNA): TGCGCCAGCAGCCAAGGGGGTAGCGGGGAAACCCACAACTCCTACAATGAGCAGTTCTTC. Its protein is CASSQGGSGETHNSYNEQFF.

This clonotype was seen at least ten times. V and J are TRBV10-3 and TRBJ2-7; D may be TRBD1 (6 bases). V gave up 9 bases and J gave up 3 bases, with 18 bases separating them. Germline CDR1 ENHRY, CDR2 SYGVKD. The length of the CDR3 is 14 residues. The CDR3 DNA follows: TGTGCCATTGCTGTACAGGGAGCGTTCTACGAGCAGTACGTC. It encodes CAIAVQGAFYEQYV.

This clonotype was observed at least ten times. The chain is built from TRBV12-3 or TRBV12-4 and TRBJ2-1; 7 positions match TRBD2. V lost 2 bases to trimming and J lost 1 base; unmatched junction nucleotides: 2. The length of the CDR3 is 15 residues. DNA of the CDR3: TGTGCCAGCAGTTTAATGGGGGGGTCCTACAATGAGCAGTTCTTC. This translates into CASSLMGGSYNEQFF.

This clonotype was counted ten times or more. The V call is TRBV10-3, the J call TRBJ2-2; 8 bases line up with TRBD1. CDR1 is ENHRY and CDR2 is SYGVKD in the germline V gene. Trimming at V came to 7 bases and at J to 0 bases, leaving 1 base not matched to a gene. This CDR3 is built from 14 residues. The CDR3 sequence: CAIKQGANTGELFF. DNA of the CDR3: TGTGCCATCAAACAGGGGGCGAACACCGGGGAGCTGTTTTTT.

This clonotype was found many times. This rearrangement joins TRBV3-1 to TRBJ1-1; D not resolved. The germline V gene has CDR1 LGHDT and CDR2 YNNKEL (reference sequence). This CDR3 has 15 amino acids. Trimming shortened V by 0 bases and J by 6 bases, and 14 bases separated the two germline ends. In DNA form, the CDR3 reads TGTGCCAGCAGCCAAGACGCGGCGGTGGGGTCTGAAGCTTTCTTT. Its protein is CASSQDAAVGSEAFF.

This clonotype was seen at least ten times. The genes are TRBV20-1 and TRBJ2-4; unclear D gene. The CDR3 covers 15 residues. Germline V gene sequence: CDR1 DFQATT, CDR2 SNEGSKA (reference sequence). V was clipped by 1 base and J by 0 bases, with 10 bases between them. CDR3 DNA sequence: TGCAGTGCTAGAGTTGCTAGAATAGCCAAAAACATTCAGTACTTC. It specifies CSARVARIAKNIQYF.

The rearrangement joins TRBV12-2 to TRBJ2-3; TRBD2 is the table's D call and was not checked against the DNA. TRBV12-2 is reported as a pseudogene. The CDR3 is made up of 17 amino acids. DNA of the CDR3: TGTGCAAGTCGCTGGGGGCCCAGCGGGAATCCCGCAGATACGCAGTATTTT. Its translation: CASRWGPSGNPADTQYF.

This clonotype was recorded many times. The chain employs TRBV6-5 and TRBJ1-2; no firm D call. Germline CDR1 reads MNHEY; CDR2 reads SVGAGI. Deletions cut 4 bases from V and 5 bases from J, with 11 bases between. There are 13 residues in the CDR3. CDR3 amino acids: CASSLVPRYGYTF. In DNA form, the CDR3 reads TGTGCCAGCAGTTTGGTCCCCCGGTATGGCTACACCTTC.

This clonotype was seen only a few times. This chain links TRBV4-3 with TRBJ1-4, with TRBD1 matching 9 bases. The CDR3 has 15 amino acids. Per the germline V gene, CDR1 is LGHNA and CDR2 is YSLEER. Trimming took 3 bases from V and 10 from J; bases not matched to a gene: 9. The DNA for the CDR3 is TGCGCCAGCAGCCATGCTACAGGGGGCGCAGGAAAACTGTTTTTT. Translating it yields CASSHATGGAGKLFF.

This clonotype showed up many times. This chain connects TRBV2 to TRBJ2-5; 11 bases map to TRBD2. The trim removed 6 bases at V and 1 base at J, leaving 13 bases unmatched. Germline V gene lookup returns CDR1 SNHLY and CDR2 FYNNEI. This CDR3 is 18 amino acids long. The CDR3 DNA follows: TGTGCCAGCAGGAAAACAGGGGGGACTAGCGGAGCCCAAGAGACCCAGTACTTC. Its translation is CASRKTGGTSGAQETQYF.

This clonotype came up many times. This rearrangement joins TRBV7-3 to TRBJ2-2, with a tentative D call TRBD2 (5 bases). The V end lost 3 bases, the J end lost 5 bases, and 7 bases lay between the germline ends. The CDR3 extends over 13 amino acids. Germline V gene lookup returns CDR1 SGHTA and CDR2 FQGTGA. The CDR3 is CASSFRETGELFF. In DNA, the CDR3 is TGTGCCAGCAGCTTTCGGGAAACCGGGGAGCTGTTTTTT.

This clonotype was seen at least ten times. This sequence joins TRBV5-1 and TRBJ2-1, with D tentatively TRBD1 (6 bases). Trimming stripped 4 bases from V and 5 bases from J, with 10 bases between. CDR1 is SGHRS and CDR2 is YFSETQ in the germline V gene. The CDR3 contains 13 residues. The CDR3 loop reads CASSIGQNNEQFF. The DNA of the CDR3 is TGCGCCAGCAGCATCGGACAGAACAATGAGCAGTTCTTC. Full variable domain (missing parts from reference TRBV5-1 and TRBJ2-1): KAGVTQTPRYLIKTRGQQVTLSCSPISGHRSVSWYQQTPGQGLQFLFEYFSETQRNKGNFPGRFSGRQFSNSRSEMNVSTLELGDSALYLCASSIGQNNEQFFGPGTRLTVL.

Many counts were recorded for this clonotype. CDR3 loop: CASSIVSTSTDTQYF. CDR3 coding DNA: TGTGCCAGCAGTATCGTCAGTACTAGCACAGATACGCAGTATTTT. The chain is built from TRBV27 and TRBJ2-3; no reliable D call. The CDR3 loop spans 15 amino acids. V lost 5 bases, J lost 0 bases, and 12 bases lay in between. The germline CDR1 and CDR2 sequences are MNHEY and SMNVEV (reference sequence).

This clonotype was recorded many times. The chain carries TRBV20-1 and TRBJ2-1; 7 nucleotides align to TRBD1. V lost 7 bases, J lost 6 bases, and 9 bases stayed unmatched. Germline values: CDR1 DFQATT, CDR2 SNEGSKA (reference sequence). This CDR3 region has 13 residues. Here the CDR3 DNA reads TGCAGTGGTTACAGGGGATGGGGCAATGAGCAGTTCTTC. Translated: CSGYRGWGNEQFF.

This clonotype was recorded at least ten times. The J gene is TRBJ2-5, the V gene TRBV7-2; D might be TRBD2 (5 bases). This CDR3 is built from 17 residues. V gave up 2 bases and J gave up 2 bases, with 18 bases separating them. Germline V CDR1 and CDR2: SGHTA, FQGNSA. The CDR3: CASSLFSLALGQETQYF. For the CDR3, the DNA is TGTGCCAGCAGCTTATTCTCCCTAGCCCTAGGTCAAGAGACCCAGTACTTC.

The sample holds many counts of this clonotype. J is TRBJ2-7 and V is TRBV4-1, with a weak D call TRBD2 (5 bases). The germline CDR1 and CDR2 sequences are MGHRA and YSYEKL. This CDR3 is 15 amino acids long. V gave up 2 bases and J gave up 3 bases, with 14 bases separating them. The CDR3 DNA reads as TGCGCCAGCAGCCAAAGATCCCACGGGAACTACGAGCAGTACGTC. Translating it yields CASSQRSHGNYEQYV.

This clonotype came up many times. The chain uses TRBV28 and TRBJ1-2; 9 bases match TRBD1. In germline, CDR1 is MDHEN, CDR2 SYDVKM. The CDR3 consists of 13 residues. The V segment lost 9 bases and the J segment 7 bases; nucleotides outside the gene matches: 9. The CDR3, as DNA: TGTGCCAGTGGGACGGGACAGGGATTTGGCTACACCTTC. Its translation is CASGTGQGFGYTF.

This chain connects TRBV28 to TRBJ2-7, with 10 positions matching TRBD2. Germline V lookup: CDR1 MDHEN, CDR2 SYDVKM. This CDR3 is 13 amino acids long. Trimming at V came to 9 bases and at J to 7 bases, leaving 9 bases not matched to a gene. The chain's CDR3 is CASSSGLAKEQYV. CDR3 nucleotide sequence: TGTGCCAGTTCGTCGGGACTAGCGAAGGAGCAGTACGTC.

There are many counts of this clonotype. The rearrangement joins TRBV29-1 to TRBJ2-7; 9 bases line up with TRBD1. The germline V gene encodes CDR1 SQVTM and CDR2 ANQGSEA. V dropped 5 bases and J dropped 2; count of bases not matched to a gene: 4. The CDR3 totals 13 residues. CDR3 loop: CSVTDRGTYEQYF. The CDR3 coding sequence is TGCAGCGTTACCGACAGGGGGACCTACGAGCAGTACTTC.

The V gene is TRBV12-3 or TRBV12-4, the J gene TRBJ2-7; possibly TRBD1 or TRBD2 for D (5 bases each). The CDR3 loop spans 14 amino acids. With 6 bases removed from V and 4 bases from J, the gap between germline ends came to 16 bases. The CDR3 region has the DNA TGTGCCAGCAGCCCCGGGGCGGGCGGATACGAGCAGTACGTC. Its translation is CASSPGAGGYEQYV.

This clonotype was counted ten times or more. The chain joins TRBV24-1 to TRBJ2-1; TRBD2 aligns across 8 bases. Per the germline V gene, CDR1 is KGHDR and CDR2 is SFDVKD. The CDR3 spans 16 residues. After removal of 0 bases from V and 0 bases from J, the junction contained 0 bases not matched to a gene. DNA of the CDR3: TGTGCCACCAGTGATTTGGGGACTAGCTCCTACAATGAGCAGTTCTTC. As protein: CATSDLGTSSYNEQFF.